Listed below are T cell receptor beta chains from one sample, sequenced in a study of radiotherapy plus CTLA-4 blockade in lung cancer. The method was immunoSEQ multiplex PCR; TCRdb's version includes in-frame clones alone and lacks a portion of them. Of tens of thousands of clones listed, approximately 79% are singletons. This specimen consisted of peripheral blood, obtained from a patient treated with radiotherapy plus ipilimumab. All receptors come from a human donor with non-small cell lung cancer who had a complete response to radiotherapy plus ipilimumab. CDR3s include the opening cysteine and the closing phenylalanine or tryptophan. The D gene is left open where the match is weak. Part of the rows lack a size; the others show once, few, many or a class for expanded clones.

TRBV2	TRBJ2-1	few	TRBD2	CASRARGGYNEQFF	TGTGCCAGCAGGGCCCGCGGGGGGTACAATGAGCAGTTCTTC
TRBV6-1	TRBJ1-4	few	.	CASSEGSGWGEKLFF	TGTGCCAGCAGTGAAGGAAGTGGATGGGGTGAAAAACTGTTTTTT
TRBV7-8	TRBJ1-4	.	TRBD1	CASSPGQGLDNEKLFF	TGTGCCAGCAGCCCCGGACAGGGCTTGGATAATGAAAAACTGTTTTTT
TRBV19	TRBJ1-5	.	.	CASSMGIQPQHF	TGTGCCAGTAGTATGGGTATCCAGCCCCAGCATTTT
TRBV5-1	TRBJ1-1	.	.	CASSTGRNTEAFF	TGCGCCAGCAGTACGGGCCGAAACACTGAAGCTTTCTTT
TRBV6-5	TRBJ1-1	.	TRBD1	CASSLDRNMNTEAFF	TGTGCCAGCAGTTTGGACAGGAACATGAACACTGAAGCTTTCTTT
TRBV2	TRBJ2-4	once	.	CASSELEILAKNIQYF	TGTGCCAGCAGTGAGTTGGAGATCTTAGCCAAAAACATTCAGTACTTC
TRBV7-2	TRBJ1-1	.	TRBD1	CASSTRDRVTEAFF	TGTGCCAGCAGCACTCGGGACAGGGTCACTGAAGCTTTCTTT
TRBV4-1	TRBJ1-2	.	.	CASSPVGSNYGYTF	TGCGCCAGCAGCCCAGTCGGAAGTAACTATGGCTACACCTTC
TRBV11-2	TRBJ1-5	.	.	CASSLGRGSSNQPQHF	TGTGCCAGCAGCTTAGGTCGGGGGTCTAGCAATCAGCCCCAGCATTTT
TRBV15	TRBJ1-6	.	.	CATSPQTSYNSPLHF	TGTGCCACCTCGCCCCAAACCTCCTATAATTCACCCCTCCACTTT